Following are 21 T cell receptor beta chains from one sample sequenced in a study of T cell repertoires in cytomegalovirus infection. These receptors' targets are unknown. TCRdb ran MiXCR on the reads and lists one entry per CDR3 protein. The sample lists approximately 110,000 distinct CDR3 sequences; about 32% were seen once. The sample in question was CD8+ T cells from cultured PBMCs, obtained from culture after CMV antigen stimulation. The receptors were sampled from a human donor in good health (CMV status not recorded). Some clones in this sample may be carry-over from other donors' samples.

The gene calls are TRBV7-8 and TRBJ1-4; maybe TRBD1 (5 bases). V lost 5 bases, J lost 14 bases, and 18 bases lay in between. Germline V gene data show CDR1 as SGHVS and CDR2 as FQNEAQ. The CDR3 runs to 13 residues. CDR3 sequence reads: CASSPFDRILLFF. The CDR3 DNA reads as TGTGCCAGCAGCCCTTTCGACAGAATCTTGCTGTTTTTT.

This clonotype was recorded at least ten times. The chain has TRBV4-2 and TRBJ2-7; the D is unclear. The V and J ends lost 1 base and 3 bases respectively, with 10 bases between them. This CDR3 spans 14 amino acids. The germline V gene encodes CDR1 LGHNA and CDR2 YNFKEQ. As DNA, the CDR3 is TGTGCCAGCAGCCAAGGAGATACGCGCTACGAGCAGTACTTC. Translated, it gives CASSQGDTRYEQYF.

This clonotype has more than one count but fewer than ten. The chain combines TRBV27 with TRBJ1-1; TRBD1 is a possible D gene (5 bases). Germline CDR1 reads MNHEY; CDR2 reads SMNVEV (reference sequence). V was shortened by 3 bases and J by 6 bases, with 14 bases between the two germline ends. This CDR3 has 14 amino acids. Here the CDR3 DNA reads TGTGCCAGCAGTTTTTCATCCGGGGCGCCTGAAGCTTTCTTT. Its protein is CASSFSSGAPEAFF.

The chain combines TRBV20-1 with TRBJ1-2, with TRBD1 matching over 7 bases. This CDR3 has 12 amino acids. Germline CDR1 is DFQATT and CDR2 is SNEGSKA (reference sequence). In nucleotides, the CDR3 is TGCAGCGCCAGGGGGGGAATCTATGGCTACACCTTC. Translation gives CSARGGIYGYTF.

J is TRBJ1-1 and V is TRBV12-3 or TRBV12-4, with D unclear. This CDR3 has 11 amino acids. With 3 bases removed from V and 8 bases from J, the gap between germline ends came to 7 bases. The CDR3 reads CASSFKKEAFF. DNA for the CDR3: TGTGCCAGCAGTTTTAAGAAGGAAGCTTTCTTT.

This clonotype occurred a few times. The chain joins TRBV5-6 to TRBJ2-5; 9 nucleotides line up with TRBD1. The J segment lost 5 bases and the V segment lost 0 bases, leaving 5 bases of the junction unmatched. The germline gives CDR1 SGHDT, CDR2 YYEEEE. This CDR3 has 15 amino acids. CDR3 residues: CASSLGDRVGETQYF. The DNA for the CDR3 is TGTGCCAGCAGCTTGGGGGACAGGGTCGGGGAGACCCAGTACTTC.

The rearrangement joins TRBV10-3 to TRBJ1-1; perhaps TRBD1 as D (5 bases). CDR1 and CDR2 from the germline V gene are ENHRY and SYGVKD. Deletions cut 6 bases from V and 7 bases from J, with 27 bases between. The length of the CDR3 is 17 residues. This CDR3 is CAISAGTLGLRSGEAFF. The DNA of the CDR3 is TGTGCCATCAGCGCCGGGACCCTGGGGCTTCGGAGTGGTGAAGCTTTCTTT.

The sample holds a few counts of this clonotype. The DNA for the CDR3 is TGCGCCAGCAGCAGCGGGGGGGGCGGAGTGAACACTGAAGCTTTCTTT. As protein: CASSSGGGGVNTEAFF. V is TRBV4-1 and J is TRBJ1-1, with D maybe TRBD1 (6 bases). Trimming left V 5 bases short and J 0 bases short, with 16 bases between. The germline V gene has CDR1 MGHRA and CDR2 YSYEKL. The CDR3 runs 16 residues.

In nucleotides, the CDR3 is TGTGCCAGCAGCACCTGGGACAGGCGACTTTCTAGCACAGATACGCAGTATTTT. Translating it yields CASSTWDRRLSSTDTQYF. V usage is TRBV7-9 and J usage is TRBJ2-3, with 8 bases that match TRBD1. The CDR3 consists of 18 residues. Germline values: CDR1 SEHNR, CDR2 FQNEAQ (reference sequence). J was trimmed by 0 bases and V by 5 bases; bases with no gene match: 13.

The gene calls are TRBV19 and TRBJ2-7; tentative D call: TRBD1 (6 bases). Germline V gene lookup returns CDR1 LNHDA and CDR2 SQIVND (reference sequence). This CDR3 has 15 amino acids. V dropped 9 bases and J dropped 2 bases, with 20 bases sitting between them. CDR3 amino acids: CASAKTHTGTYEQYF. Here the CDR3 DNA reads TGTGCCAGCGCCAAAACCCACACAGGGACCTACGAGCAGTACTTC.

The sample holds a few counts of this clonotype. V and J are TRBV10-3 and TRBJ1-2; 8 nucleotides line up with TRBD1. The CDR3 is 15 residues long. V shed 3 bases and J 6 bases; nucleotides not matched to a gene: 9. Germline V gives CDR1 ENHRY, CDR2 SYGVKD. CDR3 nucleotide sequence: TGTGCCATCAGTGAAGGACAGGGCGTAGTAAATGGCTACACCTTC. Protein product: CAISEGQGVVNGYTF.

This clonotype was counted a few times. The genes are TRBV27 and TRBJ2-1, with D unclear. The CDR3 has 15 amino acids. Germline CDR1 reads MNHEY; CDR2 reads SMNVEV (reference sequence). V lost 6 bases and J 0 bases, leaving 12 bases between the germline ends. CDR3 nucleotide sequence: TGTGCCAGCAGCCGGTTTCCTCTCTCCTACAATGAGCAGTTCTTC. This gives the protein CASSRFPLSYNEQFF.

This clonotype has a handful of counts. CDR3 protein: CASSYSPGSLDTEAFF. As DNA, the CDR3 is TGTGCCAGCAGTTACTCGCCGGGCTCCCTGGACACTGAAGCTTTCTTT. The chain joins TRBV6-5 to TRBJ1-1; no clear D gene. Germline V CDR1 and CDR2: MNHEY, SVGAGI. Trimming removed 0 bases at V and 3 bases at J, with 14 bases between. The CDR3 is made up of 16 amino acids.

This clonotype was seen a handful of times. The rearrangement links TRBV27 to TRBJ2-1; unclear D gene. CDR3 length: 12 residues. Trimming left V 8 bases short and J 4 bases short, with 9 bases between. Germline-derived CDR1 and CDR2 are MNHEY and SMNVEV (reference sequence). CDR3 protein: CASYSAYNEQFF. The CDR3, as DNA: TGTGCCAGCTACTCAGCGTACAATGAGCAGTTCTTC.

This chain connects TRBV11-2 to TRBJ1-6; D unclear. CDR1 and CDR2 from the germline V gene are SGHAT and FQNNGV. V lost 2 bases and J lost 8, with 16 bases in between. The CDR3 covers 16 residues. The CDR3 DNA reads TGTGCCAGCAGCTTATGGAAACGGGCCAAGGATTCACCCCTCCACTTT. Translated, it gives CASSLWKRAKDSPLHF.

This chain links TRBV2 with TRBJ1-1; no firm D call. This CDR3 has 17 residues. V shed 4 bases and J shed 2 bases, with 20 bases lying between them. Looked up from germline, CDR1 is SNHLY and CDR2 is FYNNEI. This CDR3 reads CASSGTPLVNYNTEAFF. DNA of the CDR3: TGTGCCAGCAGTGGGACGCCACTCGTGAATTACAACACTGAAGCTTTCTTT.

The CDR3 loop reads CASSVGDYGYTF. As DNA, the CDR3 is TGTGCCAGCAGTGTAGGGGACTATGGCTACACCTTC. J is TRBJ1-2 and V is TRBV6-1; a weak D match, TRBD1 (5 bases). Germline CDR1 reads MNHNS; CDR2 reads SASEGT. Trimming removed 4 bases from V and 3 bases from J, with 6 bases in between. This CDR3 has 12 amino acids.

This clonotype was seen more than once but under ten times. The chain couples TRBV6-2 or TRBV6-3 to TRBJ2-3; 9 bases fit TRBD1. The germline gives CDR1 MNHEY, CDR2 SVGEGT. J gave up 4 bases and V 6 bases, and 11 bases lay outside the gene matches. This CDR3 spans 16 amino acids. The CDR3 spells CASSESLGQGSDTQYF. The CDR3 DNA is TGTGCCAGCAGCGAGAGCCTGGGACAGGGATCAGATACGCAGTATTTT.

This chain connects TRBV20-1 to TRBJ2-3; D might be TRBD1 (6 bases). V lost 7 bases, J lost 2 bases, and 16 bases lay in between. The CDR3 has 14 residues. Germline CDR1 DFQATT, CDR2 SNEGSKA (reference sequence). The CDR3 DNA is TGCAGTGTGGCTGGGGGACAAACCACAGATACGCAGTATTTT. This sequence encodes CSVAGGQTTDTQYF.

The chain links TRBV4-1 to TRBJ2-1; D is unresolved. V lost 3 bases to trimming and J lost 7 bases, with 13 bases between them. From germline, CDR1 is MGHRA and CDR2 YSYEKL. This CDR3 has 14 residues. CDR3 protein: CASSHSQEGNEQFF. CDR3 nucleotide sequence: TGCGCCAGCAGCCATAGCCAGGAAGGGAATGAGCAGTTCTTC.

This CDR3 is CASSQDTGADEQYF. CDR3 bases: TGTGCCAGCAGCCAAGATACGGGGGCCGACGAGCAGTACTTC. The chain couples TRBV3-1 to TRBJ2-7; D assignment may be TRBD1 or TRBD2 (6 bases each). CDR1 LGHDT and CDR2 YNNKEL come from the germline V gene (reference sequence). V lost 0 bases, J lost 5 bases, and 11 bases lay in between. This CDR3 is 14 amino acids long.